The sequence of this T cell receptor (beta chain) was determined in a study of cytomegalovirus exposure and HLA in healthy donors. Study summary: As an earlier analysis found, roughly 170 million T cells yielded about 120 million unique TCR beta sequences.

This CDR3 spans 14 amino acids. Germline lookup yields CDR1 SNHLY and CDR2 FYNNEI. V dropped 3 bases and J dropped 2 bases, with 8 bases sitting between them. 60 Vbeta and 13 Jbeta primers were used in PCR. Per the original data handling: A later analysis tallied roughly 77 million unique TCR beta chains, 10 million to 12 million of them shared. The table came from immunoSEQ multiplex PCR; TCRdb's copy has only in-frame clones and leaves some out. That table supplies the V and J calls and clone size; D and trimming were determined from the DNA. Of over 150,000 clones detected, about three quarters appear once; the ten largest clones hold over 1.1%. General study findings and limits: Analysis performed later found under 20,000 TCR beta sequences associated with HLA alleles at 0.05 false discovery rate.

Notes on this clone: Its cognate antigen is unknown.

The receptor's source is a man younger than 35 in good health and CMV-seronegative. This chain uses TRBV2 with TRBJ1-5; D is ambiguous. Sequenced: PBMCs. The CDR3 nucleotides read TGTGCCAGCAGTGAGCTTGAGGGCAATCAGCCCCAGCATTTT. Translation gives CASSELEGNQPQHF.